Presented here are 21 T cell receptor beta chains from one specimen sequenced in a study of T cells after yellow fever vaccination. TCRdb re-analysed the 5' RACE reads in MiXCR, keeping a single row per CDR3 protein. The sample lists under 200,000 distinct CDR3 sequences; under 7.5% were seen once. Sequencing was performed on CD4+ T cells sorted from PBMCs, taken 4 to 5 days after the first yellow fever vaccination. The receptors originated from a man aged 18 to 30 who received the YFV17D yellow fever vaccine.

This clonotype appeared many times. V is TRBV5-1 and J is TRBJ2-2; D is possibly TRBD1 or TRBD2 (5 bases each). Germline V lookup: CDR1 SGHRS, CDR2 YFSETQ. CDR3 size: 16 residues. The V end was cut by 4 bases, the J end by 3 bases, with 16 bases between. As DNA, the CDR3 is TGCGCCAGCAGCCTCCTGAGGGGCGCGGACACCGGGGAGCTGTTTTTT. This sequence encodes CASSLLRGADTGELFF.

A remark on this clonotype: A much larger clone differs by one base, so this may be a read error. The V gene is TRBV20-1, the J gene TRBJ1-1; TRBD1 might be the D (5 bases). The CDR3 is made up of 14 amino acids. V lost 4 bases and J 1 base, leaving 13 bases between the germline ends. CDR1 is DFQATT and CDR2 is SNEGSKA in the germline V gene (reference sequence). CDR3 amino acids: CSANLGVANTEAFF. CDR3 nucleotide sequence: TGCAGTGCTAATCTGGGGGTGGCGAACACTGAAGCTTTCTTT.

The chain carries TRBV23-1 and TRBJ1-5; D gene uncertain. TRBV23-1 is known as an ORF, though its function is uncertain. The CDR3 extends over 14 amino acids. Trimming cost V 8 bases and J 0 bases, with 11 bases left between them. This CDR3 reads CASGLCDSNQPQHF. The CDR3 DNA follows: TGCGCCAGCGGACTATGTGATAGCAATCAGCCCCAGCATTTT.

This clonotype was observed a handful of times. V is TRBV5-1 and J is TRBJ1-2, with TRBD1 identical over 12 bases. The CDR3 is 14 residues long. In germline, CDR1 is SGHRS, CDR2 YFSETQ. The V and J ends lost 4 bases and 6 bases, in that order; junction bases with no gene match: 4. CDR3 amino acids: CASSAGQGADGYTF. As DNA, the CDR3 is TGCGCCAGCAGCGCGGGACAGGGGGCTGATGGCTACACCTTC.

For this clonotype: With a much larger clone just one base away, this may be a read error. The chain joins TRBV6-5 to TRBJ2-1, with D possibly matching TRBD2 (5 bases). The CDR3 is 15 amino acids. Germline CDR1 is MNHEY and CDR2 is SVGAGI. V lost 5 bases and J 0 bases, leaving 11 bases between the germline ends. CDR3 in DNA: TGTGCCAGCAGTCACGGGATAAACTCCTACAATGAGCAGTTCTTC. It yields the protein CASSHGINSYNEQFF.

Only a few counts were recorded for this clonotype. The junction departs from the called germline gene at one end, perhaps through a read error. The chain joins TRBV7-7 to TRBJ2-2; the match to TRBD1 covers 8 bases. The germline CDR1 and CDR2 sequences are SSHAT and FNYEAQ (reference sequence). CDR3 length: 14 residues. This CDR3 reads CASSLDRGSGELFF. CDR3 nucleotide sequence: TGTGCTAGCAGCTTAGACAGGGGCTCCGGGGAGCTGTTTTTT.

The sample holds many counts of this clonotype. This rearrangement joins TRBV7-2 to TRBJ1-4; 11 bases map to TRBD1. Germline V gene data show CDR1 as SGHTA and CDR2 as FQGNSA. V gave up 5 bases and J gave up 8 bases; unmatched junction bases: 7. This CDR3 is 15 amino acids long. CDR3 region: CASSPRTGGLEKLFF. CDR3 sequence (DNA): TGTGCCAGCAGCCCGAGGACAGGGGGCTTGGAAAAACTGTTTTTT.

The table lists this clonotype with many counts. The V call is TRBV11-2, the J call TRBJ2-2, with D perhaps being TRBD1 or TRBD2 (5 bases each). The V and J ends lost 2 bases and 5 bases respectively, with 12 bases between them. CDR1 and CDR2 (germline): SGHAT, FQNNGV. The CDR3 covers 15 residues. The CDR3 DNA reads as TGTGCCAGCAGCTTAATTGGTTGGGGGACCGGGGAGCTGTTTTTT. This codes for CASSLIGWGTGELFF.

V and J are TRBV4-2 and TRBJ2-6, with D unclear. Germline V gene sequence: CDR1 LGHNA, CDR2 YNFKEQ. The V end lost 4 bases, the J end lost 1 base, and 11 bases lay between the germline ends. The length of the CDR3 is 16 residues. CDR3 DNA sequence: TGTGCCAGCAGCCGAGAACTTGTGTCTGGGGCCAACGTCCTGACTTTC. It codes for CASSRELVSGANVLTF.

The rearrangement uses TRBV6-1 and TRBJ2-7, with D unclear. This CDR3 is built from 11 residues. V lost 6 bases and J lost 2, with 5 bases in between. The germline V gene encodes CDR1 MNHNS and CDR2 SASEGT. CDR3 nucleotides: TGTGCCAGCAGCTCTACCTACGAGCAGTACGTC. This codes for CASSSTYEQYV.

CDR3 loop: CASSLPGDSHETQYF. The CDR3 DNA follows: TGTGCCAGTAGCCTACCCGGGGACAGCCATGAGACCCAGTACTTC. The rearrangement uses TRBV19 and TRBJ2-5, with 7 bases lining up with TRBD1. The germline V gene has CDR1 LNHDA and CDR2 SQIVND (reference sequence). With V trimmed by 6 bases and J by 5 bases, 12 bases remained unmatched. The CDR3 has 15 residues. Supplemented by reference TRBV19 and TRBJ2-5, the full variable domain reads DGGITQSPKYLFRKEGQNVTLSCEQNLNHDAMYWYRQDPGQGLRLIYYSQIVNDFQKGDIAEGYSVSREKKESFPLTVTSAQKNPTAFYLCASSLPGDSHETQYFGPGTRLLVL.

This clonotype was detected a few times. This chain uses TRBV19 with TRBJ1-1; D is undetermined. The germline CDR1 and CDR2 sequences are LNHDA and SQIVND (reference sequence). The CDR3 loop spans 13 amino acids. Trimming stripped 4 bases from V and 6 bases from J, with 12 bases between. The CDR3 nucleotides are TGTGCCAGTAGTACCGTATTACGCGCTGAAGCTTTCTTT. Translated, it gives CASSTVLRAEAFF.

This clonotype has just a few counts. The V gene is TRBV7-2, the J gene TRBJ2-1; 9 bases fit TRBD2. V trimming: 1 base; J trimming: 7 bases; junction bases outside the gene matches: 8. CDR1 and CDR2 from the germline V gene are SGHTA and FQGNSA. CDR3 length: 16 amino acids. The CDR3 sequence is CASSLVGGGAVNEQFF. CDR3 in DNA: TGTGCCAGCAGCTTAGTAGGCGGGGGGGCTGTGAATGAGCAGTTCTTC.

This clonotype came up many times. The chain uses TRBV12-3 or TRBV12-4 and TRBJ1-3, with D possibly matching TRBD1 (6 bases). This CDR3 is 16 amino acids long. The V end lost 5 bases, the J end lost 2 bases, and 16 bases lay between the germline ends. CDR3 nucleotide sequence: TGTGCCAGCAGTCTACGGACAGATGGGCCTGGAAACACCATATATTTT. Amino acid sequence: CASSLRTDGPGNTIYF.

This clonotype occurred many times. The chain couples TRBV4-1 to TRBJ2-7, with D uncertain. CDR3 length equals 16 residues. Per the germline V gene, CDR1 is MGHRA and CDR2 is YSYEKL. Deletions cut 3 bases from V and 5 bases from J, with 20 bases between. The DNA for the CDR3 is TGCGCCAGCAGCCACCGGGCCCCGGACGAAGGAGACGAGCAGTACTTC. It translates to CASSHRAPDEGDEQYF.

In this sample, this clonotype turned up many times. The J gene is TRBJ2-7, the V gene TRBV15, with D perhaps TRBD1 or TRBD2 (5 bases each). The length of the CDR3 is 16 residues. The germline V and J ends were trimmed by 1 base and 2 bases, with 15 bases remaining between them. The V gene's germline CDR1 is LNHNV and CDR2 YYDKDF (reference sequence). CDR3 in amino acids: CATSRVRDRPTYEQYF. CDR3 in DNA: TGTGCCACCAGCAGAGTCAGGGACCGTCCCACCTACGAGCAGTACTTC.

This clonotype appeared many times. V gene TRBV7-8 combines with J gene TRBJ2-5; no clear D gene. Germline CDR1 reads SGHVS; CDR2 reads FQNEAQ. This CDR3 is built from 15 residues. V lost 5 bases and J lost 2, with 15 bases in between. CDR3 region: CASSLRIRPQETQYF. The CDR3 bases are TGTGCCAGCAGCCTTCGGATCAGGCCACAAGAGACCCAGTACTTC.

There are many counts of this clonotype. The CDR3: CASSEYNSPLHF. DNA for the CDR3: TGTGCCAGCAGTGAATATAATTCACCCCTCCACTTT. The rearrangement uses TRBV25-1 and TRBJ1-6; no clear D. Trimming pared 0 bases from V and 6 bases from J, leaving 0 bases between. Per the germline V gene, CDR1 is MGHDK and CDR2 is SYGVNS. This CDR3 has 12 residues.

This clonotype occurred many times. V usage is TRBV28 and J usage is TRBJ1-1, with D tentatively TRBD1 (5 bases). The V gene's germline CDR1 is MDHEN and CDR2 SYDVKM. The CDR3 runs to 14 residues. The V and J ends lost 3 bases and 4 bases respectively, with 12 bases between them. The CDR3 nucleotides are TGTGCCAGCAGTTTCCCCCTTAGGGGCACTGAAGCTTTCTTT. As protein: CASSFPLRGTEAFF.

This clonotype was counted at least ten times. V usage is TRBV29-1 and J usage is TRBJ2-1; a possible D gene is TRBD2 (6 bases). Trimming shortened V by 4 bases and J by 8 bases, and 12 bases separated the two germline ends. This CDR3 is 12 amino acids long. CDR1 SQVTM and CDR2 ANQGSEA come from the germline V gene. The CDR3 bases are TGCAGCGTTGGAGGGAGGACGCATGAGCAGTTCTTC. Protein: CSVGGRTHEQFF.

This clonotype occurred many times. The rearrangement uses TRBV7-9 and TRBJ2-3, with TRBD2 matching over 7 bases. From germline, CDR1 is SEHNR and CDR2 FQNEAQ (reference sequence). The CDR3 extends over 16 amino acids. V shed 0 bases and J 2 bases; nucleotides not matched to a gene: 5. CDR3 DNA sequence: TGTGCCAGCAGCTTAGCGGCGGGAGCGAACACAGATACGCAGTATTTT. Its translation is CASSLAAGANTDTQYF. The whole variable domain, remainder taken from reference TRBV7-9 and TRBJ2-3, is DTGVSQNPRHKITKRGQNVTFRCDPISEHNRLYWYRQTLGQGPEFLTYFQNEAQLEKSRLLSDRFSAERPKGSFSTLEIQRTEQGDSAMYLCASSLAAGANTDTQYFGPGTRLTVL.